Below, one TCR beta chain is given with its context. Its specificity is not known. The assay was immunoSEQ multiplex PCR, and TCRdb's table has in-frame clones only and misses some. The data hold 140,000 or so clones, with around 90% observed a single time. This sample was taken from a study of T cell responses to AZD1222 COVID-19 vaccine. Study-level findings and limits: Donors in the cohort were predominantly white British and more often female, and clonal diversity was possibly underestimated. Spike-specific TCR breadth and depth both grew after two AZD1222 doses. Regions 160-218 and 743-854 held dominance among vaccine-associated CD4 TCRs, which spanned spike.

The V end lost 4 bases, the J end lost 6 bases, and 16 bases lay between the germline ends. This CDR3 has 15 amino acids. In germline, CDR1 is KGHSH, CDR2 LQKENI. The starting material was peripheral blood, obtained 28 days after the second AZD1222 dose. V and J are TRBV18 and TRBJ1-5, with TRBD1 as a possible D gene (5 bases). This sequence was found in an adult who received the AZD1222 COVID-19 vaccine. The CDR3 DNA sequence: TGTGCCAGCTCACTCCGGGGCGAGGGATCTCAGCCCCAGCATTTT. The encoded protein is CASSLRGEGSQPQHF.